This T cell receptor beta chain was observed in a study of T-cell reconstitution after alpha-beta-depleted transplantation in children (dated by TCRdb to about 2016). With regard to the full study: The study quantitatively tracked T-cell immune reconstitution after TCRalphabeta/CD19-depleted allogeneic hematopoietic cell transplantation in children using TCR repertoire profiling.

General study outcomes and caveats: The apparently early recovery of alphabetaT-cell counts about two months after transplant reportedly depended on only several hundred rapidly expanded clones that came from non-depleted graft cells. In some patients, the high TCRbeta diversity seen at day 60 was put down to recipient T cells and intrathymic progenitors that had survived conditioning. Over subsequent months, a decline in hyperexpanded clone frequencies was noted, and after one year, T-cell counts and TCRbeta diversity were mostly ascribed to newly produced T cells.

Sample treatment or condition, as interpreted from the label and publication: allogeneic hematopoietic cell transplantation with graft depleted of TCRalphabeta T cells and CD19 B cells. TCRalphabeta/CD19-depleted allogeneic hematopoietic cell grafts were given to the transplant recipients, all of whom were children. Libraries were made using PCR. The instrument was an Illumina HiSeq 2500. TCR libraries were prepared with molecular barcoding, using unique molecular identifiers to normalize TCRbeta repertoire quantification. TCRdb took the public reads, trimmed them with fastp at Q25, ran MiXCR for clone calling and kept in-frame beta chains. Each entry merges the rows of one CDR3 protein and shows their most common DNA and genes. In all, the sample holds 81,000 or so distinct CDR3 sequences, and around 15% of those were seen once. About 19% of the sample comes from the top ten. This clonotype was detected many times. Its antigen is currently not known. One junction end does not reproduce the germline sequence, and a read error may be involved.

The clonotype was recovered from a male patient aged 2 to 9 who had a stem cell transplant for acute lymphoblastic leukemia, so the T cells may come from the graft donor. The sample consisted of PBMCs, mostly from graft donor cells, taken 180 days after TCRalphabeta/CD19-depleted stem cell transplant.

The CDR3 is CASSLALGSEYEQYF. The DNA sequence reads TGTGCTAGCAGCTTAGCGCTGGGATCTGAATACGAGCAGTACTTC. The rearrangement joined TRBV7-7 to TRBJ2-7; the D gene is perhaps TRBD2, on 5 matching bases. In the germline V gene (reference sequence), CDR1 corresponds to SSHAT and CDR2 to FNYEAQ. The cysteine opens and the phenylalanine closes a CDR3 of 15 amino acids. Solely the CDR3 DNA is kept, with 45 bases framed from the first base.